The 13 T cell receptor beta chains listed next were all sequenced from one sample in a study of blood T cell repertoires in COVID-19. Profiling relied on immunoSEQ multiplex PCR, and the TCRdb table lists in-frame clones only, not all of them. The repertoire holds 45,000 or so clones, with roughly 90% as singletons. Specimen: peripheral blood. The receptors shown here come from a human donor in a cohort sampled during active COVID-19.

This chain links TRBV9 with TRBJ1-3; D possibly corresponds to TRBD1 (5 bases). The CDR3 extends over 16 amino acids. Germline lookup yields CDR1 SGDLS and CDR2 YYNGEE. Trimming pared 0 bases from V and 2 bases from J, leaving 12 bases between. CDR3 protein: CASSVANRFAGNTIYF. CDR3 DNA sequence: TGTGCCAGCAGCGTAGCTAACAGGTTCGCTGGAAACACCATATATTTT. The full variable domain, in which reference TRBV9 and TRBJ1-3 provide the parts outside the CDR3, is DSGVTQTPKHLITATGQRVTLRCSPRSGDLSVYWYQQSLDQGLQFLIQYYNGEERAKGNILERFSAQQFPDLHSELNLSSLELGDSALYFCASSVANRFAGNTIYFGEGSWLTVV.

The V gene is TRBV18, the J gene TRBJ1-2; 7 nucleotides agree with TRBD1. V lost 3 bases to trimming and J lost 3 bases; unmatched junction nucleotides: 10. The CDR3 has 16 residues. Germline values: CDR1 KGHSH, CDR2 LQKENI. CDR3 bases: TGTGCCAGCTCACCCACTCGAGGACAGGAACACTATGGCTACACCTTC. It translates to CASSPTRGQEHYGYTF.

There are a few counts of this clone. This chain links TRBV3-1 (or the pseudogene TRBV3-2) with TRBJ2-6; 8 bases fit TRBD2. The J segment lost 2 bases and the V segment lost 4 bases, leaving 7 bases of the junction unmatched. The CDR3 loop spans 17 amino acids. Looked up from germline, CDR1 is LGHDT and CDR2 is YNNKEL (reference sequence). The DNA of the CDR3 is TGTGCCAGCAGCCTAAATCCCGGGGGGGCTGGGGCCAACGTCCTGACTTTC. Protein: CASSLNPGGAGANVLTF.

This sequence joins TRBV12-3 or TRBV12-4 and TRBJ2-1; unclear D gene. This CDR3 is 11 amino acids long. The V end was cut by 3 bases, the J end by 15 bases, with 12 bases between. This chain's CDR3 is CASSFGPQPFF. The CDR3 bases are TGTGCCAGCAGTTTTGGGCCGCAGCCGTTCTTC.

The chain is built from TRBV5-4 and TRBJ2-7; TRBD1 matches at 9 bases. V lost 4 bases, J lost 9 bases, and 14 bases stayed unmatched. The germline V gene encodes CDR1 SGHNT and CDR2 YYREEE (reference sequence). CDR3 length equals 15 residues. CDR3 amino acids: CASSPGTGWEDGQYF. CDR3 nucleotide sequence: TGTGCCAGCAGCCCCGGGACAGGGTGGGAAGACGGGCAGTACTTC. Full variable domain (rest looked up from reference TRBV5-4 and TRBJ2-7): ETGVTQSPTHLIKTRGQQVTLRCSSQSGHNTVSWYQQALGQGPQFIFQYYREEENGRGNFPPRFSGLQFPNYSSELNVNALELDDSALYLCASSPGTGWEDGQYFGPGTRLTVT.

V usage is TRBV2 and J usage is TRBJ1-1; D is perhaps TRBD1 (6 bases). The CDR3 extends over 14 amino acids. Germline V gene lookup returns CDR1 SNHLY and CDR2 FYNNEI. V was cut by 7 bases and J by 4 bases, with 16 bases left in between. The CDR3: CASKVQGRGTEAFF. For the CDR3, the DNA is TGTGCCAGCAAGGTTCAGGGGCGCGGCACTGAAGCTTTCTTT.

J is TRBJ2-2 and V is TRBV12-3 or TRBV12-4; no firm D call. V was cut by 7 bases and J by 1 base, with 4 bases left in between. This CDR3 has 12 residues. The CDR3 DNA reads as TGTGCCAGCATTAAGAACACCGGGGAGCTGTTTTTT. Protein product: CASIKNTGELFF.

V usage is TRBV7-3 and J usage is TRBJ2-3; D gene uncertain. The CDR3 is made up of 13 amino acids. The V end lost 2 bases, the J end lost 5 bases, and 8 bases lay between the germline ends. Per the germline V gene, CDR1 is SGHTA and CDR2 is FQGTGA. CDR3 loop: CASSLLLRDTQYF. The CDR3 nucleotides read TGTGCCAGCAGCTTATTACTTCGAGATACGCAGTATTTT.

J is TRBJ1-3 and V is TRBV5-1; D is uncertain. Trimming removed 0 bases from V and 5 bases from J, with 15 bases in between. Germline-derived CDR1 and CDR2 are SGHRS and YFSETQ. The CDR3 consists of 16 residues. CDR3 sequence: CASSLATEEVRNTIYF. Written as DNA, the CDR3 is TGCGCCAGCAGCTTGGCCACGGAGGAAGTAAGAAACACCATATATTTT.

This clone was seen a single time. The chain carries TRBV12-3 or TRBV12-4 and TRBJ1-3; TRBD1 is a possible D gene (6 bases). V lost 6 bases to trimming and J lost 4 bases, with 10 bases between them. The CDR3 length is 13 residues. CDR3 nucleotides: TGTGCCAGCAGGAGGACAGACGGAAACACCATATATTTT. Protein sequence: CASRRTDGNTIYF.

This clone has only one observation. The rearrangement joins TRBV15 to TRBJ2-7; 7 bases map to TRBD1. The CDR3 has 15 amino acids. CDR1 LNHNV and CDR2 YYDKDF come from the germline V gene (reference sequence). Trimming cost V 5 bases and J 0 bases; bases outside gene matches: 7. The CDR3 spells CATSVRQGPSYEQYF. The CDR3 bases are TGTGCCACCAGCGTTCGACAGGGACCCTCCTACGAGCAGTACTTC.

This clone has just a few counts. V usage is TRBV7-6 and J usage is TRBJ1-6, with 9 bases fitting TRBD1. From germline, CDR1 is SGHVS and CDR2 FNYEAQ. The CDR3 consists of 14 residues. Trimming took 4 bases from V and 9 from J; bases not matched to a gene: 4. This CDR3 reads CASSSGQGISPLHF. The CDR3 DNA follows: TGTGCCAGCAGCTCCGGACAGGGGATTTCACCCCTCCACTTT.

CDR3 bases: TGCAGTGCTAGTCCCCCAGGGCGCACTGAAGCTTTCTTT. It translates to CSASPPGRTEAFF. The chain has TRBV20-1 and TRBJ1-1; possibly TRBD1 for D (5 bases). Trimming removed 3 bases from V and 4 bases from J, with 12 bases in between. The CDR3 runs to 13 residues. Germline CDR1 is DFQATT and CDR2 is SNEGSKA (reference sequence).